This TCR beta chain was identified in a study of Tregs in tolerant kidney transplant recipients. Study-wide background: Sorting of CD4+CD25+CD127- cells followed 3-day belatacept mixed lymphocyte reactions, sometimes with roughly 5-day graft donor restimulation.

V lost 5 bases and J lost 3; bases outside the gene matches: 11. This CDR3 has 16 amino acids. Germline values: CDR1 SGHTA, CDR2 FQGNSA. Clones were sequenced by immunoSEQ multiplex PCR, and TCRdb holds only the in-frame ones, with some missing. The sample comprises just over 30,000 clones, 82% of which are singletons, and 2% to 2.5% rests with the top ten. On this clone itself: Its antigen remains unknown.

Study conclusions and caveats: Activated donor B cell expansion appeared to reveal the most relevant donor-specific TCRbeta repertoire. Biological reproducibility was not directly addressed, but technical replication error appeared minimal.

The sequencing input was Tregs from blood cultured with allogeneic cells. This chain connects TRBV7-2 to TRBJ2-7; 9 positions match TRBD1. This TCR derives from a human donor in good health. CDR3 sequence: CASSLTGQGKDYEQYF. CDR3 coding DNA: TGTGCCAGCAGCCTTACGGGACAGGGCAAGGACTACGAGCAGTACTTC.